A selection of T cell receptor beta chains follows, all from one sample in a study of T cells in Graves' hyperthyroidism and ophthalmopathy. TCRdb fed the multiplex PCR reads into MiXCR, producing one record per CDR3 protein. The table lists 300,000 to 450,000 distinct CDR3 sequences, more than 12% of them singletons. The sequenced sample was blood. These receptors were obtained from a woman aged 25 to 39 with Graves' ophthalmopathy. The CDR3 runs from the conserved cysteine through the conserved F or W. The D gene is left open where the match is weak. For some rows the clone size is stated as once, few or many, or as a class when expanded; others skip it.

J gene	D gene	clone size	V gene	CDR3 protein	CDR3 DNA
TRBJ2-1	TRBD2	NA	TRBV7-9	CASSLGTRYNEQFF	TGTGCCAGCAGCTTAGGGACTAGATACAATGAGCAGTTCTTC
TRBJ2-5	NA	NA	TRBV7-8	CASSFGAGLEETQYF	TGTGCCAGCAGCTTTGGAGCGGGTCTGGAAGAGACCCAGTACTTC
TRBJ2-1	NA	many	TRBV11-2	CASSLGGALNEQFF	TGTGCCAGCAGCTTAGGCGGGGCTTTAAATGAGCAGTTCTTC
TRBJ1-1	NA	NA	TRBV10-3	CAISDRNTEAFF	TGTGCCATCAGTGACAGGAACACTGAAGCTTTCTTT
TRBJ2-3	NA	many	TRBV11-2	CASSLRTNTDTQYF	TGTGCCAGCAGCTTAAGGACCAACACAGATACGCAGTATTTT
TRBJ2-3	NA	once	TRBV15	CATSSPNSQQGNTQYF	TGTGCCACCAGCAGCCCCAATAGCCAGCAGGGAAACACGCAGTATTTT
TRBJ2-1	NA	NA	TRBV20-1	CSARGQGLVQFF	TGCAGTGCTAGAGGACAGGGACTTGTGCAGTTCTTC
TRBJ2-2	TRBD2	NA	TRBV24-1	CATSARASGDTGELFF	TGTGCCACCAGTGCTAGGGCTAGCGGGGACACCGGGGAGCTGTTTTTT
TRBJ1-1	NA	many	TRBV6-1	CASSDGGYVTEAFF	TGTGCCAGCAGTGACGGGGGGTATGTTACTGAAGCTTTCTTT
TRBJ2-3	TRBD1	once	TRBV28	CASSLDYRGRDTQYF	TGTGCCAGCAGTTTAGATTACAGGGGGCGAGATACGCAGTATTTT
TRBJ1-5	TRBD1	many	TRBV20-1	CSARGTGVKRPQHF	TGCAGTGCTAGAGGGACAGGGGTAAAAAGGCCCCAGCATTTT
TRBJ2-5	NA	many	TRBV7-2	CASSLDPVSRAQYF	TGTGCCAGCAGCTTAGATCCAGTGTCTAGGGCCCAGTACTTC
TRBJ1-5	NA	few	TRBV2	CASNPGGGQQPQHF	TGTGCCAGCAACCCGGGTGGGGGGCAGCAGCCCCAGCATTTT
TRBJ2-3	NA	NA	TRBV20-1	CSARDSQGGDTQYF	TGCAGTGCTAGAGATTCCCAGGGAGGAGATACGCAGTATTTT
TRBJ1-2	NA	many	TRBV5-6	CASSRTTGYYGYTF	TGTGCCAGCAGCCGGACAACAGGGTACTATGGCTACACCTTC